This T cell receptor beta chain was identified during a study of T cell responses to AZD1222 COVID-19 vaccine. Findings and caveats of the study: It was only after the peak T cell response that any repertoires were sampled.

Points on this clone: Its antigen is not known.

The assay was immunoSEQ multiplex PCR, and TCRdb's table has in-frame clones only and misses some. This sample yields some 50,000 clones, of which approximately 83% are seen a single time; 16% belongs to the top ten. V lost 6 bases to trimming and J lost 2 bases; unmatched junction nucleotides: 7. Germline-derived CDR1 and CDR2 are MNHEY and SMNVEV (reference sequence). The CDR3 consists of 15 residues. This chain joins TRBV27 and TRBJ2-1, with TRBD2 matching 7 bases. Source: peripheral blood, taken on day 0 of AZD1222 vaccination. The source of this sequence is an adult in good health. The CDR3: CASSPGLVPYNEQFF. For the CDR3, the DNA is TGTGCCAGCAGCCCCGGACTAGTTCCCTACAATGAGCAGTTCTTC.